These T cell receptor beta chains were read from a single sample in a study of blood T cell repertoires in COVID-19. The assay was immunoSEQ multiplex PCR, and TCRdb's table has in-frame clones only and misses some. The sample has approximately 200,000 clones, about 90% seen once. Sequenced: peripheral blood. The source of these receptors is a man aged 35 to 55 with active or convalescent COVID-19. Each CDR3 is given with its conserved first and last residue. A D gene is named only where the DNA matches it firmly. Clone size is not always given. Where it is, it says once, few, many or a class for expanded clones.

size | J | D | V | CDR3
NA | TRBJ2-7 | NA | TRBV19 | CASSNGRGEYF
NA | TRBJ1-5 | NA | TRBV11-2 | CASSSRQDNQPQHF
NA | TRBJ2-7 | TRBD2 | TRBV7-3 | CASSWAGGEQYF
NA | TRBJ2-5 | TRBD2 | TRBV10-2 | CASRLAEGETQYF
NA | TRBJ2-4 | NA | TRBV9 | CASSPSGSVENIQYF
NA | TRBJ2-4 | NA | TRBV3-1/TRBV3-2 | CASSQGRAKNIQYF
NA | TRBJ1-2 | NA | TRBV7-9 | CASSFIGVNFNYGYTF
NA | TRBJ1-4 | NA | TRBV28 | CASMLRSEKLFF
NA | TRBJ2-3 | NA | TRBV18 | CASSPRRDTDTQYF
NA | TRBJ1-1 | TRBD1 | TRBV9 | CASSPLEGARTEAFF
NA | TRBJ2-7 | NA | TRBV2 | CASRPGAATYEQYF
NA | TRBJ1-3 | NA | TRBV9 | CASSVEGRGGNTIYF
NA | TRBJ2-1 | NA | TRBV3-1/TRBV3-2 | CASRGSNEQFF
NA | TRBJ2-7 | NA | TRBV28 | CASSLGQGRFGGTYEQYF
once | TRBJ2-5 | NA | TRBV27 | CASSLRQLQETQYF
NA | TRBJ2-7 | NA | TRBV7-9 | CASSSLSGDSEQYF
once | TRBJ1-1 | NA | TRBV6-5 | CASSPYYRDTEAFF
NA | TRBJ1-1 | TRBD1 | TRBV7-8 | CASSLDRGVNTEAFF
once | TRBJ2-2 | NA | TRBV5-1 | CASRGQLNTGELFF
NA | TRBJ1-6 | TRBD1 | TRBV9 | CASSSGTGSSSPLHF
few | TRBJ2-5 | NA | TRBV7-2 | CASSPGFQETQYF
NA | TRBJ2-1 | NA | TRBV24-1 | CATSDPHGIDEQFF
NA | TRBJ2-2 | TRBD1 | TRBV11-3 | CASTPGTGGMGELFF
NA | TRBJ2-1 | NA | TRBV27 | CASSLSPSVEQFF
NA | TRBJ1-4 | NA | TRBV7-9 | CASSKRGGPERLFF
NA | TRBJ1-1 | NA | TRBV19 | CASSMSPLEGRMNTEAFF
NA | TRBJ2-5 | TRBD1 | TRBV27 | CASSNRDRVQYF
NA | TRBJ1-6 | NA | TRBV9 | CASSPSRNSPLHF
NA | TRBJ2-1 | NA | TRBV2 | CASSGGVARNEHYNEQFF
NA | TRBJ1-5 | NA | TRBV27 | CASSLARNQPQHF
NA | TRBJ2-2 | NA | TRBV5-4 | CASSLGGGGTGELFF
NA | TRBJ2-7 | TRBD2 | TRBV27 | CASSPSSGYYEQYF
NA | TRBJ2-7 | NA | TRBV19 | CASRVAGQPFYEQYF
NA | TRBJ2-1 | NA | TRBV24-1 | CATSERGSHNEQFF
NA | TRBJ1-2 | NA | TRBV30 | CAWRGPHGYTF
NA | TRBJ2-1 | TRBD2 | TRBV10-1 | CASSDTSGSSYNEQFF